The clone carrying this T cell receptor (beta chain) has a handful of counts. Antigen unknown. This table comes from immunoSEQ multiplex PCR, and its TCRdb copy is limited to in-frame clones, with some not included. The profile shows about 150,000 clones, roughly 90% of them singletons. These data belong to a study of cytomegalovirus exposure and HLA in healthy donors. Overall study results and limits: A classifier reportedly called cytomegalovirus status with high sensitivity and specificity. Researchers counted about 150 TCR beta chains as cytomegalovirus-associated. A few CMV-associated chains proved CMV antigen-specific in vitro.

The CDR3 has 14 amino acids. Per germline, CDR1 MNHNS and CDR2 SASEGT. The germline V and J ends were trimmed by 1 base and 4 bases, with 10 bases remaining between them. The source material was PBMCs. The J gene is TRBJ2-5, the V gene TRBV6-1, with a tentative D call TRBD1 (5 bases). This TCR came from a young man in good health and CMV-seropositive. CDR3: CASSEDPGRETQYF. In DNA form, the CDR3 reads TGTGCCAGCAGTGAAGATCCAGGGCGAGAGACCCAGTACTTC.